This TCR beta chain was sequenced for a study of shared clonotypes between healthy human individuals. In the authors' workflow: ImmunoSEQ only sent back junction sequences with no quality scores, so filtering was done differently. Repertoires were generated with immunoSEQ multiplex PCR, while TCRdb's copy carries only in-frame clones and drops some. V and J calls and clone size come straight from that table; D and trimming were deduced from the DNA. Among some 790,000 clones, around 77% were seen once, and the ten largest hold about 1.7%. General observations from the study: Compared with clonotypes that all four donors shared, non-shared clonotypes had lower generation probabilities. A handful of donors held about 5% of naive CD4 clonotypes in common. Researchers sampled blood only, noting tissue repertoires likely differ.

On this clone itself: The antigen remains undetermined.

Germline CDR1 reads MNHNS; CDR2 reads SASEGT. Unmatched junction bases numbered 7, after V lost 6 bases and J lost 0 bases. This CDR3 is built from 15 residues. The chain employs TRBV6-1 and TRBJ1-2; 7 bases are a match to TRBD1. The sequence came from a woman younger than 45 in good health. The sequenced sample consisted of memory CD4+ T cells sorted from blood. The sample's subset: CD45RA-negative fraction. Written as DNA, the CDR3 is TGTGCCAGCAGCGCAAACAGGGGTACTAACTATGGCTACACCTTC. Translation gives CASSANRGTNYGYTF.